This T cell receptor beta chain was captured in a study of cytomegalovirus exposure and HLA in healthy donors (dated by TCRdb to about 2017). Context from the whole study: In an earlier analysis of 587 of the donors, 276 Gb of sequence data and some 100 million unique TCR beta sequences from 180 million or so T cells were reported. The study used immunosequencing to profile the T cell repertoires of hundreds of subjects and linked those repertoires to cytomegalovirus serostatus. Four to six DR-DQ haplotypes were handled as single units for association and clustering, since linkage in the cohort was strong. On average, roughly 250,000 unique TCR beta nucleotide sequences were sequenced per donor among about 400 genotyped donors of the cohort, with roughly 19% of those sequences being non-productive. In the later analysis, no new phenotypic data were used to find candidate immune exposures; instead, reliance was placed on TCR beta sequences and their occurrence across donors. All discovery cohort repertoires had been generated using a single sequencing platform. A later analysis re-analyzed previously published TCR beta repertoires from several hundred donors and added high-resolution HLA genotyping to study TCR occurrence patterns. Approximately 300 gigabases of sequencing data and roughly 81 million unique TCR sequences made up an early release that covered nearly 650 HLA-typed donors. The study combined high-throughput TCR immunosequencing, statistical association of individual TCRs with disease status, and machine learning to predict cytomegalovirus infection status. A separate validation cohort of roughly 110 different subjects was used in addition to the approximately 700-subject first cohort. Typing coverage varied by locus: roughly 620-640 donors for A, B, C, DRB1 and DQB1; 522 for DQA1; nearly 610 for DPA1; approximately 490 for DPB1. In an earlier analysis of roughly 540 of the donors, high-throughput TCR beta sequencing was used to judge whether each TCR beta V gene segment behaved as functional or pseudogenic. Donor age, sex, ethnicity and CMV serostatus were compiled together with the repertoire data. A later genetic analysis used genome-wide SNP genotypes for about 60% of the roughly 670 donors, treating that subset as a discovery cohort. The genetic ancestry cluster associated with self-reported Caucasian donors included 81% of the roughly 380 genotyped donors. The study aimed to test whether cataloging public T cell receptors could reveal signatures of past pathogen exposure. HLA typing covered class I and class II loci at four-digit resolution.

Study-wide conclusions, independent of this receptor: Because the 87-base-pair reads could not distinguish some IMGT-functional V segments, including TRBV6-2 and TRBV6-3, those segments were excluded. Most TCR sequences were seen in very few donors, while some public TCRs were found in many individuals. In a later genetic analysis, fewer N-insertions in productive TCRs were reported among donors in an Asian-associated ancestry cluster than the roughly 670-donor mean. When HLA alleles, especially DR and DQ, strongly co-occurred, TCR associations were difficult to assign to individual alleles. The classifier was reported to diagnose cytomegalovirus status with high specificity and sensitivity in both the original and validation cohorts. V-gene and J-gene trimming of TCR beta chains was associated with a missense DCLRE1C variant in a later genetic analysis, and the association was replicated in an independent cohort. Linkage disequilibrium might explain the correlated functional status among segregating V segments, but an unknown experimental factor could not be ruled out. Compared with equally common non-associated chains, HLA-associated TCR beta chains in a later analysis were more clonally expanded and had lower generation probabilities. A later analysis associated about 17,000 TCR beta sequences with specific HLA alleles at a false discovery rate of 0.05. A cluster of highly shared sequence variants was judged likely to represent a technical artifact of the sequencing pipeline. In a later analysis, most CMV-associated TCR beta chains were found to appear HLA-restricted, with HLA associations seemingly driven largely by CMV exposure. Sequencing depth was assumed to be roughly uniform across donors in the presence/absence analyses, though that assumption may not hold. In vitro tests confirmed that a few of the cytomegalovirus-associated TCR beta chains recognize cytomegalovirus antigens. A further reported finding was that TCR beta sequences accurately predicted the HLA-A and HLA-B alleles for most subjects in the first cohort. In an earlier analysis of about 550 of the donors, most TCR beta V segments were observed in productive rearrangements about 87% or about 30% of the time, broadly matching IMGT annotations. Because HLA typing was missing for some donors at each locus, association tests included only the typed subset. In a later analysis, several top co-occurrence clusters were reported to appear linked to parvovirus B19, influenza, CMV and Epstein-Barr virus. In the study, roughly 160 TCR beta chains were listed as associated with cytomegalovirus. The earlier analysis of around 600 of the donors excluded some 15 rarely observed V segments, including chromosome 9 orphons, because counts were too low. It was suggested by the authors that the approach could potentially be generalized to other disease states and immunological phenotypes. In a later analysis, TCR association rates were found to vary across HLA loci, with the most associated TCRs seen for DRB1 alleles and the fewest for HLA-C alleles. CMV serostatus was the only immune exposure information available for the cohort. The cohort was sequenced for TCR beta chains only, and without alpha or paired-chain data the features that could be detected were limited.

The cohort was made up of hundreds of healthy bone marrow donors. At the time of sampling, every cohort member was nominally healthy, though immune exposures that went unrecorded were likely present. The donor tested CMV seronegative and was one of the 352 seronegative cohort members. A peripheral blood sample was provided by each donor, and peripheral blood mononuclear cells were used for TCR beta sequencing. Genomic DNA was extracted from the blood cell samples with the Qiagen DNeasy Blood Extraction Kit. The library was made by the immunoSEQ multiplex PCR assay. A mixture of 60 forward primers for TCR Vbeta segments and 13 reverse primers for TCR Jbeta segments was used in the multiplex PCR. Amplification of the CDR3 region of rearranged TCR beta genes was performed with a multiplex PCR assay on genomic DNA. The Illumina HiSeq System was used to sequence the amplified TCR beta libraries as 87-base-pair reads. In the authors' own workflow: Across the 600 to 700 repertoires, a later analysis counted around 80 million unique TCR beta chains, some 11 million of which were shared by at least two donors. To remove PCR and sequencing errors, raw reads were error-corrected and collapsed into unique sequences using a nearest-neighbor algorithm that merged closely related sequences. Alignment of CDR3 sequences to IMGT reference sequences was used to assign V, D and J gene segments. For a sequence to be retained, a match of at least six nucleotides was required to both a V gene segment and a J gene segment. A rearrangement counted as productive if the CDR3 had no stop codons and remained in frame with V and J, and every other rearrangement counted as non-productive. Following IMGT convention, CDR3 was defined as the stretch from the second conserved V-encoded cysteine to the conserved J-encoded phenylalanine. In an earlier analysis of approximately 590 of the donors, sequences lacking an unambiguous match to a single V gene segment were excluded. In an earlier analysis of 587 of the donors, V segments were called functional above 56.7% productive rearrangements and were called segregating when the between-donor standard deviation exceeded 5%. To diagnose cytomegalovirus status from the catalog of TCR beta chain sequences, a statistical classification framework was built. In a later analysis, V and J genes were assigned by comparing TCR nucleotide sequences against IMGT/GENE-DB human TR gene sequences. The TCRdist pipeline was used in a later analysis to assign CDR3 sequences and most-parsimonious VDJ recombination scenarios. In a later analysis, every TCR beta chain was defined by the combination of its CDR3 amino acid sequence and its V-gene family, and reads without a unique V-gene family were dropped. As a way to deal with suspected cross-contamination and a sequencing artifact, a later analysis dropped 592 nucleotide sequences that were highly shared and had low generation probability. A later analysis calculated a clonal expansion index for each public chain from normalized within-repertoire ranks of inferred template counts. In a later analysis, generation probabilities were computed with a VDJ recombination model fitted to out-of-frame rearrangements, and the resulting probabilities were checked against IGoR. Hypergeometric tests were used in a later analysis to score TCR-TCR, TCR-HLA and TCR-CMV co-occurrence, with a repertoire-size bias correction applied to the TCR pairs. In a later analysis, false discovery rates were estimated by permuting HLA or CMV assignments 20 times. In a later analysis, co-occurring TCRs were grouped with DBSCAN, and TCRdist sequence similarity was added when clustering was performed within HLA-allele-positive subsets. For co-occurrence clustering, repertoires with fewer than 30,000 or more than 120,000 public chains were excluded, along with several repertoires with anomalous nucleotide sharing. TCRdb re-hosts the immuneACCESS table, in-frame sequences only. Its copies lack some clones; in the studies checked, an unresolved V gene accounts for under half of them, and the cause for the rest is not known. The D gene and trimming were derived from the DNA, and the V and J assignments and clone size from that table. The sample includes 150,000 to 200,000 clones, with more than 75% observed a single time. The leading ten clones occupy 1.6% of the sample.

A distance of 4 bases separates the germline ends of V and J, which lose 0 bases and 2 bases respectively. The CDR3 holds 13 amino acids from the cysteine to the phenylalanine. The entry retains the CDR3 DNA only, 39 bases that are in frame from base 1. CDR1 and CDR2 (MNHNS, SASEGT) derive from the germline V gene. This clone was observed a handful of times. The specificity of this receptor is unknown. No per-base quality is available; no much larger clone lies one base away. Additional DNA sequences in this sample encode the identical CDR3. This TCR was sampled from a woman in her forties or fifties in good health and CMV-seronegative. Sequenced material: PBMCs. The sequence joins TRBV6-1 to TRBJ1-1; the D gene remains uncertain. The CDR3 loop reads CASSEARNTEAFF. At the DNA level, the sequence is TGTGCCAGCAGTGAAGCTAGAAACACTGAAGCTTTCTTT.